This T cell receptor (beta chain) was found in a study of graft-versus-host responses after intestinal transplantation. As for the study in general: Recipients obtained multivisceral, liver-intestinal, or isolated intestinal transplants.

As to this clone: Its antigen is unknown.

Notes on the study in general: Marrow from the recipient contained GvH clones, some of which had appeared first in ileum or blood. The study found high graft-versus-host to host-versus-graft clonal ratios in allografts of patients with graft-donor T cell macrochimerism.

Clones were sequenced by immunoSEQ multiplex PCR, and TCRdb holds only the in-frame ones, with some missing. The sample lists 80,000 or so clones, about 92% occurring once. CDR3 size: 13 residues. The germline V and J ends were trimmed by 5 bases and 6 bases, with 10 bases remaining between them. Germline assignment: CDR1 MDHEN and CDR2 SYDVKM. The input for sequencing was PBMCs, taken 98 days after intestinal transplantation. The chain carries TRBV28 and TRBJ2-2; no clear D gene. The origin of this receptor is a human patient who received an intestinal transplant, so some T cells may come from the graft donor. CDR3 sequence (DNA): TGTGCCAGCAGTCCCTCCCTTTCCGGGGAGCTGTTTTTT. Residues: CASSPSLSGELFF.